This TCR beta chain was recorded in a study of T cell repertoires in cytomegalovirus infection. About the research overall: HLA-C-restricted CMV epitopes, recently identified, and well-studied HLA-B-restricted ones were used by the study. Indications of both CMV infection and matching HLA type were provided by public TCR beta signatures.

The germline V gene encodes CDR1 MNHEY and CDR2 SVGAGI. Losses at the gene ends were 4 bases for V and 8 bases for J; bases not matched to a gene: 5. This CDR3 contains 13 residues. Each CDR3 protein gets one entry after TCRdb re-called the reads with MiXCR. The table records fewer than 950,000 distinct CDR3 sequences, 30% to 35% of them present only once. With respect to this clonotype: The antigen is undetermined.

Study findings and constraints: The study found HLA-C-restricted CMV-specific TCR beta clonotypes dominating the ex vivo response. Of the TCR beta families, the public ones yielded a cumulative frequency that identified carriers of CMV plus the relevant HLA.

The chain uses TRBV6-5 and TRBJ2-1; 7 bases agree with TRBD1. The receptor was isolated from a human donor in good health (CMV status not recorded). Some clones in this sample may be carry-over from other donors' samples. The source material was cultured CD8+ T cells from PBMCs, sampled from culture after CMV antigen stimulation. The CDR3 coding sequence is TGTGCCAGCAGTTCCACCGGGACAGATGAGCAGTTCTTC. This translates into CASSSTGTDEQFF.